The present T cell receptor beta chain was sequenced within a study of blood T cell repertoires in COVID-19. Study information: Samples taken during acute and convalescent COVID-19 were collected in the United States, Italy and Spain. T cells, B-cell-depleted T cells, or PBMCs provided the cDNA or gDNA that served as material.

Produced via immunoSEQ multiplex PCR; TCRdb's table is partial and in-frame only. The top ten hold around 4.6% of the sample, which has some 330,000 clones, roughly 88% seen once. The CDR3 extends over 17 amino acids. Germline V CDR1 and CDR2: GTSNPN, SVGIG (reference sequence). V was pared by 0 bases and J by 2 bases, with 8 bases of the junction left unmatched. Recruitment covered 20 to 25 US areas and drew participants whose ages spanned about 18 to 100 years. Cohorts were assigned according to the clinical history that participants reported. The source material was PBMCs or T cells enriched from blood (not recorded which). This receptor was obtained from a man aged 25-40 years who had recovered from COVID-19. J is TRBJ1-4 and V is TRBV30; 8 bases are shared with TRBD1. The CDR3: CAWSVRNRGFTNEKLFF. The DNA of the CDR3 is TGTGCCTGGAGTGTACGTAACAGGGGGTTCACTAATGAAAAACTGTTTTTT.